This entry lists 27 T cell receptor beta chains sequenced from one sample in a study of response to subunit inactivated influenza vaccine. Each CDR3 protein gets one entry after TCRdb re-called the RT-PCR reads with MiXCR. The data hold roughly 190,000 distinct CDR3 sequences, with 9.5% to 15% observed a single time. This same sample was also taken into another study, of T cells expressing NK-cell markers. That study reports: 5'RACE template switching with UMIs produced the TCR beta cDNA.

The sample consisted of CD8+ T cells sorted from PBMCs, taken 11 to 12 days after vaccination. Receptor source: a man in his fifties or sixties who received an inactivated influenza vaccine.

The CDR3 is CASSHLRDIGTEAFF. In nucleotides, the CDR3 is TGTGCCAGCAGTCACCTCCGGGACATTGGCACTGAAGCTTTCTTT. The chain joins TRBV6-5 to TRBJ1-1; possibly TRBD1 for D (6 bases). CDR1 is MNHEY and CDR2 is SVGAGI in the germline V gene. The CDR3 is 15 residues long. Trimming pared 5 bases from V and 4 bases from J, leaving 17 bases between.

The rearrangement links TRBV20-1 to TRBJ2-3; D is possibly TRBD2 (6 bases). Germline V lookup: CDR1 DFQATT, CDR2 SNEGSKA (reference sequence). The V gene lost 5 bases and the J gene lost 4 bases, with 22 bases spanning the gap. The CDR3 runs 16 residues. The CDR3 here is CSAHHYYTGEADTQYF. CDR3 in DNA: TGCAGTGCTCATCACTATTATACGGGAGAGGCAGATACGCAGTATTTT.

In its sample, this clonotype was seen many times. The chain recombines TRBV5-5 with TRBJ2-1; the match to TRBD2 covers 8 bases. The CDR3 spans 14 residues. The junction had 1 base not matched to a gene; V was cut back by 1 base and J by 4 bases. CDR1 SGHKS and CDR2 YYEKEE come from the germline V gene (reference sequence). For the CDR3, the DNA is TGTGCCAGCAGCTTGCGACTAGCGTACAATGAGCAGTTCTTC. This gives the protein CASSLRLAYNEQFF.

This clonotype was seen a handful of times. The J gene is TRBJ2-1, the V gene TRBV9; 8 bases are a match to TRBD2. With 5 bases clipped from V and 2 bases from J, the junction kept 6 bases outside the gene matches. CDR3 size: 15 residues. Germline V gives CDR1 SGDLS, CDR2 YYNGEE. The CDR3 region is CASSAYGGAYNEQFF. The CDR3 DNA sequence: TGTGCCAGCAGTGCCTACGGGGGGGCCTACAATGAGCAGTTCTTC.

The rearrangement uses TRBV30 and TRBJ1-2; D might be TRBD1 (5 bases). CDR3 size: 17 residues. Trimming shortened V by 2 bases and J by 2 bases, and 21 bases separated the two germline ends. Germline V CDR1 and CDR2: GTSNPN, SVGIG (reference sequence). CDR3 in DNA: TGTGCCTGGAGTTCGGGGGGATATTTATCTTGGAACTATGGCTACACCTTC. Translated, it gives CAWSSGGYLSWNYGYTF.

This sequence joins TRBV9 and TRBJ2-5; TRBD2 agrees at 7 bases. The V and J ends lost 2 bases and 5 bases, in that order; junction bases with no gene match: 6. The V gene's germline CDR1 is SGDLS and CDR2 YYNGEE. The CDR3 extends over 14 amino acids. The DNA for the CDR3 is TGTGCCAGCAGCGTCGGGACTATCGATGAGACCCAGTACTTC. Translating gives CASSVGTIDETQYF.

The chain links TRBV11-2 to TRBJ2-7, with D tentatively TRBD1 (6 bases). Germline V gene sequence: CDR1 SGHAT, CDR2 FQNNGV. The V and J ends lost 1 base and 2 bases respectively, with 12 bases between them. This CDR3 is 15 amino acids long. The CDR3 loop is CASSLGTAPTYEQYF. The CDR3, as DNA: TGTGCCAGCAGCTTAGGGACAGCCCCGACCTACGAGCAGTACTTC.

Only a few counts were recorded for this clonotype. The chain combines TRBV12-3 or TRBV12-4 with TRBJ1-2, with D possibly matching TRBD1 (5 bases). Between the trimmed V and J ends, which lost 5 bases and 2 bases, there was a span of 15 bases. The CDR3 contains 15 residues. The CDR3 loop reads CASSVTYRDNYGYTF. CDR3 coding DNA: TGTGCCAGCAGTGTTACATACCGGGACAACTATGGCTACACCTTC.

This clonotype was seen a handful of times. The V call is TRBV2, the J call TRBJ1-1, with no clear D. The ends were cut back, 0 bases at V and 4 bases at J, with 12 bases in the middle. CDR1 and CDR2 (germline): SNHLY, FYNNEI. The CDR3 totals 15 residues. The CDR3 is CASSEALPRVTEAFF. As DNA, the CDR3 is TGTGCCAGCAGTGAAGCGCTTCCGAGGGTCACTGAAGCTTTCTTT.

Of note for this clonotype: This clone may be a read error of a much larger clone one base away. V usage is TRBV5-1 and J usage is TRBJ2-7; 7 bases line up with TRBD1. CDR3 size: 14 residues. V was pared by 0 bases and J by 2 bases, with 2 bases of the junction left unmatched. Germline CDR1 reads SGHRS; CDR2 reads YFSETQ. Here the CDR3 DNA reads TGCGCCAGCAGCTTGGGGGACAGTACCTACGAGCAGTACTTC. Translated, it gives CASSLGDSTYEQYF.

The V call is TRBV11-2, the J call TRBJ1-2; possibly TRBD1 for D (5 bases). The germline V gene has CDR1 SGHAT and CDR2 FQNNGV. Trimming stripped 4 bases from V and 4 bases from J, with 10 bases between. The CDR3 spans 13 residues. The chain's CDR3 is CASSSSGAYGYTF. CDR3 nucleotide sequence: TGTGCCAGCAGCTCCAGCGGGGCCTATGGCTACACCTTC.

The J gene is TRBJ1-5, the V gene TRBV6-1; D is unresolved. The CDR3 loop spans 15 amino acids. CDR1 and CDR2 (germline): MNHNS, SASEGT. The V end lost 8 bases, the J end lost 2 bases, and 16 bases lay between the germline ends. The CDR3 sequence: CASLSGVWGNQPQHF. Here the CDR3 DNA reads TGTGCCAGCCTCAGCGGGGTCTGGGGCAATCAGCCCCAGCATTTT.

This sequence joins TRBV4-3 and TRBJ1-1; 8 positions match TRBD1. The CDR3 loop spans 15 amino acids. Germline CDR1 LGHNA, CDR2 YSLEER. The V segment lost 3 bases and the J segment 11 bases; nucleotides outside the gene matches: 14. CDR3 in DNA: TGCGCCAGCAGCCAGGATACGGGACAGGAATATGAGGCTTTCTTT. This translates into CASSQDTGQEYEAFF.

This chain uses TRBV27 with TRBJ2-3, with 14 bases fitting TRBD2. The J segment lost 5 bases and the V segment lost 7 bases, leaving 5 bases of the junction unmatched. Per the germline V gene, CDR1 is MNHEY and CDR2 is SMNVEV (reference sequence). There are 15 residues in the CDR3. CDR3 DNA sequence: TGTGCCAGCATAGGGACTAGCGGGAGCTTAGATACGCAGTATTTT. It encodes CASIGTSGSLDTQYF.

The chain combines TRBV30 with TRBJ2-5; D uncertain. Looked up from germline, CDR1 is GTSNPN and CDR2 is SVGIG (reference sequence). The CDR3 totals 13 residues. Trimming pared 0 bases from V and 4 bases from J, leaving 9 bases between. CDR3 residues: CAWSVTFGETQYF. Written as DNA, the CDR3 is TGTGCCTGGAGTGTAACCTTCGGAGAGACCCAGTACTTC. Drawing the rest from reference TRBV30 and TRBJ2-5, the complete variable domain is SQTIHQWPATLVQPVGSPLSLECTVEGTSNPNLYWYRQAAGRGLQLLFYSVGIGQISSEVPQNLSASRPQDRQFILSSKKLLLSDSGFYLCAWSVTFGETQYFGPGTRLLVL.

For the CDR3, the DNA is TGCAGCGTTATTGAATTGGCTAGCGGGAAATACAATGAGCAGTTCTTC. It is translated as CSVIELASGKYNEQFF. The V call is TRBV29-1, the J call TRBJ2-1, with 9 nucleotides matching TRBD2. The germline CDR1 and CDR2 sequences are SQVTM and ANQGSEA. Trimming took 5 bases from V and 4 from J; bases not matched to a gene: 12. This CDR3 is built from 16 residues.

The table lists this clonotype with many counts. The chain carries TRBV12-3 or TRBV12-4 and TRBJ2-2; TRBD1 agrees at 10 bases. J gave up 5 bases and V 3 bases, and 3 bases lay outside the gene matches. CDR3 length: 15 residues. CDR3 loop: CASSFGTGATGELFF. The DNA for the CDR3 is TGTGCCAGCAGTTTTGGGACAGGGGCGACCGGGGAGCTGTTTTTT.

The chain uses TRBV2 and TRBJ2-1; 15 bases are shared with TRBD2. CDR3 size: 15 residues. Germline V lookup: CDR1 SNHLY, CDR2 FYNNEI. V shed 6 bases and J 8 bases; nucleotides not matched to a gene: 5. CDR3 DNA: TGTGCCAGCAGGGGACTAGCGGGAGGTGGAGATGAGCAGTTCTTC. Residues: CASRGLAGGGDEQFF.

CDR3 amino acids: CASSQGAGALGTEAFF. The CDR3 region has the DNA TGTGCCAGCAGCCAAGGGGCGGGGGCGTTAGGCACTGAAGCTTTCTTT. The V and J genes are TRBV3-1 and TRBJ1-1, with a possible D match to TRBD1 (6 bases). Germline V gene data show CDR1 as LGHDT and CDR2 as YNNKEL (reference sequence). The CDR3 contains 16 residues. Trimming shortened V by 1 base and J by 4 bases, and 16 bases separated the two germline ends.

The rearrangement uses TRBV10-3 and TRBJ2-3; the D is unclear. Germline CDR1 ENHRY, CDR2 SYGVKD. Trimming pared 4 bases from V and 2 bases from J, leaving 16 bases between. The CDR3 contains 16 residues. CDR3 sequence reads: CAISGVVGILTDTQYF. DNA for the CDR3: TGTGCCATCAGTGGAGTCGTGGGGATCCTCACAGATACGCAGTATTTT.

The chain employs TRBV18 and TRBJ2-5; TRBD1 agrees at 8 bases. This CDR3 has 14 amino acids. Trimming took 4 bases from V and 1 from J; bases not matched to a gene: 2. Germline loops: CDR1 KGHSH, CDR2 LQKENI. The CDR3 is CASSHTGGQETQYF. As DNA, the CDR3 is TGTGCCAGCTCACATACAGGGGGCCAAGAGACCCAGTACTTC.

The chain has TRBV20-1 and TRBJ2-3, with 11 bases that match TRBD2. The ends lost 5 bases at V and 2 bases at J; junction bases unmatched: 9. There are 16 residues in the CDR3. The V gene's germline CDR1 is DFQATT and CDR2 SNEGSKA (reference sequence). CDR3 in amino acids: CSAAPGLAVLTDTQYF. The CDR3 DNA follows: TGCAGTGCTGCGCCGGGACTAGCGGTCCTCACAGATACGCAGTATTTT.

In this sample, this clonotype turned up many times. DNA of the CDR3: TGTGCCTGGAGTGTGGGGTACACTGAAGCTTTCTTT. Its protein is CAWSVGYTEAFF. The chain combines TRBV30 with TRBJ1-1, with D unclear. In germline, CDR1 is GTSNPN, CDR2 SVGIG (reference sequence). V lost 0 bases to trimming and J lost 3 bases, with 5 bases between them. CDR3 length: 12 amino acids. The complete variable domain, with remaining parts taken from reference TRBV30 and TRBJ1-1, reads SQTIHQWPATLVQPVGSPLSLECTVEGTSNPNLYWYRQAAGRGLQLLFYSVGIGQISSEVPQNLSASRPQDRQFILSSKKLLLSDSGFYLCAWSVGYTEAFFGQGTRLTVV.

A few counts support this clonotype. CDR3 coding DNA: TGTGCCAGCGGTCGAAACCCAGGGTTTATGGATTCACCCCTCCACTTT. This codes for CASGRNPGFMDSPLHF. V usage is TRBV12-3 or TRBV12-4 and J usage is TRBJ1-6, with D maybe TRBD1 (5 bases). Trimming took off 8 bases at V and 8 bases at J, with 22 bases between the two ends. The length of the CDR3 is 16 residues.

There are a few counts of this clonotype. The V call is TRBV6-2 or TRBV6-3, the J call TRBJ1-6; no reliable D call. Germline values: CDR1 MNHEY, CDR2 SVGEGT. The CDR3 length is 13 residues. The V end was cut by 7 bases, the J end by 7 bases, with 11 bases between. CDR3 DNA: TGTGCCAGCACTGGGGTCCCGAATTCACCCCTCCACTTT. Protein sequence: CASTGVPNSPLHF.

This clonotype has more than one count but fewer than ten. V is TRBV7-8 and J is TRBJ2-5; the D gene is possibly TRBD2 (5 bases). The CDR3 length is 17 residues. Germline lookup yields CDR1 SGHVS and CDR2 FQNEAQ. Trimming left V 5 bases short and J 0 bases short, with 19 bases between. The CDR3 protein is CASSPLQATGYQETQYF. DNA of the CDR3: TGTGCCAGCAGCCCCCTCCAGGCTACGGGGTACCAAGAGACCCAGTACTTC. The whole variable domain, remainder taken from reference TRBV7-8 and TRBJ2-5, is GAGVSQSPRYKVAKRGQDVALRCDPISGHVSLFWYQQALGQGPEFLTYFQNEAQLDKSGLPSDRFFAERPEGSVSTLKIQRTQQEDSAVYLCASSPLQATGYQETQYFGPGTRLLVL.

V gene TRBV7-9 combines with J gene TRBJ2-7, with D unclear. Germline CDR1 SEHNR, CDR2 FQNEAQ (reference sequence). There are 15 residues in the CDR3. The V end was cut by 3 bases, the J end by 5 bases, with 17 bases between. The CDR3 sequence is CASSLVLGNGNEQYF. Here the CDR3 DNA reads TGTGCCAGCAGCTTGGTTCTCGGTAACGGAAACGAGCAGTACTTC.